These 14 T cell receptor beta chains came from one sample sequenced in a study of blood T cell repertoires in COVID-19. TCRdb's copy holds only in-frame clones and misses some; the assay was immunoSEQ multiplex PCR. The table shows more than 200,000 clones, with 87% occurring only once. The sequencing sample was made of PBMCs or T cells enriched from blood (not recorded which). The source of these receptors is a woman in her 30s with acute COVID-19.

The rearrangement joins TRBV6-5 to TRBJ2-3; TRBD1 might be the D (6 bases). Germline lookup yields CDR1 MNHEY and CDR2 SVGAGI. The CDR3 has 15 amino acids. The germline V and J ends were trimmed by 4 bases and 6 bases, with 17 bases remaining between them. As DNA, the CDR3 is TGTGCCAGCAGTTTCTACGGGACACCAATGGATACGCAGTATTTT. Protein: CASSFYGTPMDTQYF.

The CDR3 nucleotides read TGTGCCTGGAGCACCGAGTATTCCTATGGCTACACCTTC. Its protein product is CAWSTEYSYGYTF. V gene TRBV30 combines with J gene TRBJ1-2, with D unresolved. Germline V gene lookup returns CDR1 GTSNPN and CDR2 SVGIG (reference sequence). Trimming took off 3 bases at V and 4 bases at J, with 12 bases between the two ends. CDR3 length: 13 amino acids.

The chain couples TRBV5-6 to TRBJ1-3; D gene uncertain. V was shortened by 2 bases and J by 4 bases, with 4 bases between the two germline ends. The CDR3 length is 12 residues. Germline V gene data show CDR1 as SGHDT and CDR2 as YYEEEE. DNA of the CDR3: TGTGCCAGCAGCTTCCAGGGAAACACCATATATTTT. The encoded protein is CASSFQGNTIYF. Using reference TRBV5-6 and TRBJ1-3 for the parts outside the CDR3, the full variable domain is DAGVTQSPTHLIKTRGQQVTLRCSPKSGHDTVSWYQQALGQGPQFIFQYYEEEERQRGNFPDRFSGHQFPNYSSELNVNALLLGDSALYLCASSFQGNTIYFGEGSWLTVV.

The chain combines TRBV11-3 with TRBJ2-1; no clear D. This CDR3 has 13 amino acids. The V gene's germline CDR1 is SGHNT and CDR2 YENEEA. The ends were cut back, 11 bases at V and 0 bases at J, with 11 bases in the middle. CDR3 loop: CASAEDSYNEQFF. The DNA for the CDR3 is TGTGCCTCCGCCGAGGACTCCTACAATGAGCAGTTCTTC.

This clone was detected a few times. J is TRBJ1-4 and V is TRBV19; 9 bases are shared with TRBD1. Germline CDR1 LNHDA, CDR2 SQIVND (reference sequence). CDR3 length equals 16 residues. Losses at the gene ends were 6 bases for V and 8 bases for J; bases not matched to a gene: 13. CDR3 coding DNA: TGTGCCAGTAGAAATACGAGGGACAGGGCCGGAGAAAAACTGTTTTTT. It is translated as CASRNTRDRAGEKLFF.

V gene TRBV19 combines with J gene TRBJ1-1, with D uncertain. The CDR3 spans 13 residues. Germline V lookup: CDR1 LNHDA, CDR2 SQIVND (reference sequence). Trimming stripped 5 bases from V and 4 bases from J, with 11 bases between. The chain's CDR3 is CASSSTRGTEAFF. The CDR3 coding sequence is TGTGCCAGTAGTTCGACCCGAGGCACTGAAGCTTTCTTT.

CDR3 sequence: CASSPQPGGSAGELFF. The DNA for the CDR3 is TGTGCCAGCTCACCACAGCCAGGGGGCAGTGCCGGGGAGCTGTTTTTT. The chain combines TRBV18 with TRBJ2-2; 8 nucleotides agree with TRBD1. Germline CDR1 KGHSH, CDR2 LQKENI. Losses at the gene ends were 1 base for V and 6 bases for J; bases not matched to a gene: 7. There are 16 residues in the CDR3.

The gene calls are TRBV6-1 and TRBJ2-4, with 7 bases that match TRBD1. Germline lookup yields CDR1 MNHNS and CDR2 SASEGT. Losses at the gene ends were 2 bases for V and 0 bases for J; bases not matched to a gene: 4. The CDR3 covers 16 residues. The CDR3, as DNA: TGTGCCAGCAGTGAACCGGGACAGTTAGCCAAAAACATTCAGTACTTC. This gives the protein CASSEPGQLAKNIQYF.

This chain links TRBV27 with TRBJ2-7; TRBD2 agrees at 8 bases. This CDR3 comprises 15 residues. From germline, CDR1 is MNHEY and CDR2 SMNVEV (reference sequence). Trimming at V came to 5 bases and at J to 3 bases, leaving 9 bases not matched to a gene. This CDR3 is CASSVAGTRFYEQYF. In DNA form, the CDR3 reads TGTGCCAGCAGTGTCGCCGGGACTAGGTTCTACGAGCAGTACTTC.

The chain links TRBV24-1 to TRBJ1-5, with no clear D. The CDR3 totals 15 residues. Trimming stripped 7 bases from V and 3 bases from J, with 15 bases between. The germline V gene has CDR1 KGHDR and CDR2 SFDVKD. Here the CDR3 DNA reads TGTGCCACCAGCCCAATGGGAGGGCCCAATCAGCCCCAGCATTTT. It codes for CATSPMGGPNQPQHF.

This clone has only a few counts. V is TRBV30 and J is TRBJ1-1; D not certain. The CDR3 spans 13 residues. Between the trimmed V and J ends, which lost 0 bases and 4 bases, there was a span of 9 bases. CDR1 GTSNPN and CDR2 SVGIG come from the germline V gene (reference sequence). The CDR3 spells CAWSVSGSTEAFF. The CDR3 bases are TGTGCCTGGAGTGTATCGGGGTCCACTGAAGCTTTCTTT.

The CDR3 DNA sequence: TGCGCCAGCAGCCAAACACTTACAGGGGGCGACGTAGCTTTCTTT. Its protein is CASSQTLTGGDVAFF. The chain couples TRBV4-1 to TRBJ1-1, with 9 bases fitting TRBD1. The CDR3 totals 15 residues. CDR1 is MGHRA and CDR2 is YSYEKL in the germline V gene. Unmatched junction bases numbered 11, after V lost 2 bases and J lost 10 bases.

This clone was observed a few times. This chain connects TRBV11-2 to TRBJ1-5, with 8 bases identical to TRBD1. V shed 5 bases, J shed 15 bases, and the junction held 6 bases outside the gene matches. The CDR3 loop spans 11 amino acids. The germline V gene encodes CDR1 SGHAT and CDR2 FQNNGV. The CDR3 loop reads CASSPGGALHF. DNA of the CDR3: TGTGCCAGCAGCCCAGGGGGCGCCTTGCATTTT.

This chain joins TRBV12-3 or TRBV12-4 and TRBJ1-2; possibly TRBD1 for D (5 bases). With 3 bases removed from V and 6 bases from J, the gap between germline ends came to 11 bases. CDR3 size: 13 residues. In nucleotides, the CDR3 is TGTGCCAGCAGTTTCCCTCGACAGAATGGCTACACCTTC. Translating gives CASSFPRQNGYTF.